The entry below gives a single T cell receptor beta chain sequence along with its context. The sample is drawn from a study of blood T cell repertoires in COVID-19. Study information: Acute-phase and convalescent COVID-19 samples originated in the United States, Italy and Spain.

Per the germline V gene, CDR1 is SGHKS and CDR2 is YYEKEE (reference sequence). This CDR3 is built from 19 residues. Trimming removed 0 bases from V and 2 bases from J; junction bases left unmatched: 16. The method was immunoSEQ multiplex PCR; TCRdb's version includes in-frame clones alone and lacks a portion of them. Among roughly 350,000 clones listed, approximately 88% were seen once. The J gene is TRBJ2-5, the V gene TRBV5-5; 7 bases agree with TRBD1. The receptor was derived from a woman in her forties or fifties with active or convalescent COVID-19. Sequences were obtained from peripheral blood. The CDR3 nucleotides read TGTGCCAGCAGCTTGGTTGGAGGCTTGGGGACAGACCCACAAGAGACCCAGTACTTC. Its translation is CASSLVGGLGTDPQETQYF.